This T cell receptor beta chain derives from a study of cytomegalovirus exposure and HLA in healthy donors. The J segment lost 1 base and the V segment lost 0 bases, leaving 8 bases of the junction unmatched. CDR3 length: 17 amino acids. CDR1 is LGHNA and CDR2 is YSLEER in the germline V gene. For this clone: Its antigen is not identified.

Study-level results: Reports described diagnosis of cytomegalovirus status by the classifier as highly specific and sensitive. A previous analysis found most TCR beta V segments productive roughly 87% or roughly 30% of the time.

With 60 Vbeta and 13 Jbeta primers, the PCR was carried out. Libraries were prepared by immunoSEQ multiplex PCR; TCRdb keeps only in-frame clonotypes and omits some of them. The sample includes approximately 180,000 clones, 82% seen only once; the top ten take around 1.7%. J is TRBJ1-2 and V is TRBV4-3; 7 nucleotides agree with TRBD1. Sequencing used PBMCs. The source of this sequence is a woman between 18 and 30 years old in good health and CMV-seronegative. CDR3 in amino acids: CASSQEVGTARNYGYTF. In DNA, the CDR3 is TGCGCCAGCAGCCAAGAGGTAGGGACAGCTCGTAACTATGGCTACACCTTC.